The 25 T cell receptor beta chains below come from one sample, sequenced in a study of regulatory T cells in long-lasting Graves disease. The time point denotes: persistent/refractory GD, antithyroid drugs over 5 years with positive TRAb. PBMC RNA was the source of the TCR library. To make TCR beta libraries, researchers used iRepertoire HTBI primers and Arm-PCR of CDR3 regions. TCRdb re-analysed the multiplex PCR reads in MiXCR, keeping a single row per CDR3 protein. The sample consists of 350,000 to 450,000 distinct CDR3 sequences, roughly 24% of them appearing once. The starting material was peripheral blood mononuclear cells (PBMCs), obtained when the disease was refractory, from a patient treated with antithyroid drugs. The receptors derive from a woman in her forties with Graves disease.

The V call is TRBV28, the J call TRBJ2-3; tentatively, D is TRBD1 (5 bases). The V and J ends lost 2 bases and 4 bases respectively, with 13 bases between them. Per germline, CDR1 MDHEN and CDR2 SYDVKM. This CDR3 region has 15 residues. DNA for the CDR3: TGTGCCAGCAGTTTACAGCTTGGGGCGGCAGATACGCAGTATTTT. Translation gives CASSLQLGAADTQYF.

This clonotype was picked up a small number of times. A much larger clonotype is one base distant, so this may be a read error. The V call is TRBV12-3 or TRBV12-4, the J call TRBJ2-5; 8 bases agree with TRBD2. The ends lost 1 base at V and 1 base at J; junction bases unmatched: 2. CDR3 length: 15 amino acids. The CDR3 sequence: CASSLVAGSQETQYF. CDR3 coding DNA: TGTGCCAGCAGTTTAGTAGCGGGGAGCCAAGAGACCCAGTACTTC.

This clonotype was picked up many times. CDR3 amino acids: CAFGLAGGPIYEQYF. CDR3 DNA sequence: TGTGCCTTCGGACTAGCGGGAGGGCCGATTTACGAGCAGTACTTC. The chain recombines TRBV19 with TRBJ2-7; 15 nucleotides line up with TRBD2. This CDR3 is built from 15 residues. Germline V CDR1 and CDR2: LNHDA, SQIVND (reference sequence). Losses at the gene ends were 11 bases for V and 4 bases for J; bases not matched to a gene: 9.

This clonotype showed up just a few times. The V gene is TRBV28, the J gene TRBJ2-1; possible D gene TRBD2, 6 bases. This CDR3 comprises 14 residues. V gave up 2 bases and J gave up 16 bases, with 21 bases separating them. Germline V gene sequence: CDR1 MDHEN, CDR2 SYDVKM. The CDR3 DNA is TGTGCCAGCAGTTTAGCTCAAGCCAGCGGGCGGCAATTCTTC. Protein sequence: CASSLAQASGRQFF.

This clonotype has ten or more counts. The genes are TRBV28 and TRBJ2-2; D not certain. The CDR3 spans 13 residues. With 6 bases removed from V and 6 bases from J, the gap between germline ends came to 11 bases. Germline loops: CDR1 MDHEN, CDR2 SYDVKM. The CDR3 DNA follows: TGTGCCAGCAGAACCTTGGGCGCCGGGGAGCTGTTTTTT. It specifies CASRTLGAGELFF.

The gene calls are TRBV20-1 and TRBJ1-5; the D is unclear. This CDR3 spans 14 amino acids. CDR1 is DFQATT, CDR2 SNEGSKA, per germline (reference sequence). The V gene lost 4 bases and the J gene lost 9 bases, with 19 bases spanning the gap. In DNA, the CDR3 is TGCAGTGCTATTAGTAAGGGAAGAACGTGGCCCCAGCATTTT. Encoded protein: CSAISKGRTWPQHF.

This clonotype was counted at least ten times. The chain links TRBV20-1 to TRBJ1-4, with no clear D. V was shortened by 3 bases and J by 2 bases, with 7 bases between the two germline ends. Germline V gives CDR1 DFQATT, CDR2 SNEGSKA (reference sequence). The CDR3 consists of 13 residues. The CDR3: CSASRSTNEKLFF. The CDR3 region has the DNA TGCAGTGCTAGTAGGTCGACTAATGAAAAACTGTTTTTT.

This clonotype has ten or more counts. The chain recombines TRBV28 with TRBJ1-2; possibly TRBD1 for D (6 bases). Germline CDR1 MDHEN, CDR2 SYDVKM. The germline V and J ends were trimmed by 6 bases and 6 bases, with 11 bases remaining between them. This CDR3 spans 12 amino acids. DNA for the CDR3: TGTGCCAGCAGCGGGACACTCAATGGCTACACCTTC. Translated: CASSGTLNGYTF.

This chain connects TRBV29-1 to TRBJ1-1; TRBD1 matches 12 bases. The V segment lost 0 bases and the J segment 10 bases; nucleotides outside the gene matches: 18. The CDR3 runs to 18 residues. Germline CDR1 is SQVTM and CDR2 is ANQGSEA. The CDR3 nucleotides are TGCAGCGTTGAAGAAGTAGGGCGGGACAGGGGGCGGAAAGTGCGAGCTTTCTTT. Translated: CSVEEVGRDRGRKVRAFF.

DNA of the CDR3: TGTGCCAGCAGTGGTCAGATCTCTGGAAACACCATATATTTT. This sequence encodes CASSGQISGNTIYF. This chain joins TRBV12-3 or TRBV12-4 and TRBJ1-3; no definite D call. The CDR3 runs 14 residues. Trimming left V 5 bases short and J 0 bases short, with 8 bases between.

This clonotype was picked up many times. V and J are TRBV11-2 and TRBJ2-7, with D unresolved. Trimming took 4 bases from V and 5 from J, leaving 15 bases between them. Germline assignment: CDR1 SGHAT and CDR2 FQNNGV. The CDR3 length is 14 residues. CDR3 sequence reads: CASSSGRLVHEQYF. CDR3 nucleotide sequence: TGTGCCAGCAGCTCGGGCCGTCTAGTCCACGAGCAGTACTTC.

This clonotype appeared a few times. V is TRBV6-2 or TRBV6-3 and J is TRBJ2-7; 10 nucleotides agree with TRBD2. The CDR3 length is 15 residues. V gave up 2 bases and J gave up 3 bases; unmatched junction bases: 4. Germline values: CDR1 MNHEY, CDR2 SVGEGT. The CDR3 protein is CASSYLTSGNYEQYF. CDR3 coding DNA: TGTGCCAGCAGTTACCTAACTAGCGGGAACTACGAGCAGTACTTC.

At least ten counts were recorded for this clonotype. V gene TRBV11-2 combines with J gene TRBJ2-5, with D perhaps matching TRBD1 (6 bases). V was trimmed by 5 bases and J by 1 base, leaving 8 bases between them. The CDR3 runs 13 residues. Germline V lookup: CDR1 SGHAT, CDR2 FQNNGV. The CDR3 sequence is CASSLDSQETQYF. CDR3 nucleotides: TGTGCCAGCAGCCTGGACAGCCAAGAGACCCAGTACTTC.

The sample holds many counts of this clonotype. The chain combines TRBV11-2 with TRBJ2-1; 7 bases match TRBD2. The ends lost 1 base at V and 6 bases at J; junction bases unmatched: 6. The CDR3 consists of 15 residues. Germline V gene lookup returns CDR1 SGHAT and CDR2 FQNNGV. CDR3 sequence: CASSLVLGGGNEQFF. DNA of the CDR3: TGTGCCAGCAGCTTAGTCCTCGGCGGGGGCAATGAGCAGTTCTTC.

V gene TRBV19 combines with J gene TRBJ1-1; D unclear. Germline CDR1 reads LNHDA; CDR2 reads SQIVND (reference sequence). V was clipped by 7 bases and J by 1 base, with 7 bases between them. The CDR3 covers 12 residues. The CDR3 sequence is CASIKGNTEAFF. DNA of the CDR3: TGTGCCAGTATTAAGGGGAACACTGAAGCTTTCTTT.

The rearrangement links TRBV5-6 to TRBJ2-2; 9 positions agree with TRBD1. V shed 5 bases and J 6 bases; nucleotides not matched to a gene: 11. Germline V lookup: CDR1 SGHDT, CDR2 YYEEEE. This CDR3 region has 16 residues. The CDR3 DNA is TGTGCCAGCAGGGCCTCCGGGACAGGGAGACCCGGGGAGCTGTTTTTT. Translated: CASRASGTGRPGELFF.

A few counts support this clonotype. The chain joins TRBV9 to TRBJ1-1; TRBD1 is a possible D gene (6 bases). Germline V gene lookup returns CDR1 SGDLS and CDR2 YYNGEE. CDR3 length equals 14 residues. The V end lost 3 bases, the J end lost 4 bases, and 13 bases lay between the germline ends. The CDR3 reads CASSGGGLGTEAFF. As DNA, the CDR3 is TGTGCCAGCAGCGGAGGGGGACTTGGCACTGAAGCTTTCTTT.

This clonotype has more than one count but fewer than ten. The rearrangement links TRBV20-1 to TRBJ1-5; D is uncertain. The CDR3 runs 16 residues. Looked up from germline, CDR1 is DFQATT and CDR2 is SNEGSKA (reference sequence). Deletions cut 1 base from V and 1 base from J, with 14 bases between. The chain's CDR3 is CSARARGGSSNQPQHF. Here the CDR3 DNA reads TGCAGTGCTAGAGCCCGGGGAGGGTCAAGCAATCAGCCCCAGCATTTT.

This clonotype has only a few counts. Since a much larger clone is just one base distant, this may be a read error. This chain uses TRBV28 with TRBJ1-2; TRBD1 matches at 7 bases. The CDR3 runs to 13 residues. The germline CDR1 and CDR2 sequences are MDHEN and SYDVKM. The CDR3 DNA follows: TGTGCCGGCAGTTATTACAGGGGAGATGGCTACACCTTC. It specifies CAGSYYRGDGYTF.

In its sample, this clonotype was seen many times. CDR3 coding DNA: TGTGCCAGCAGCTTAGCCCTAGATCAGCCCCAGCATTTT. This encodes CASSLALDQPQHF. The chain couples TRBV7-2 to TRBJ1-5; D is unresolved. This CDR3 spans 13 amino acids. The V and J ends lost 0 bases and 5 bases respectively, with 5 bases between them. Germline CDR1 is SGHTA and CDR2 is FQGNSA.

This clonotype has more than one count but fewer than ten. The chain is built from TRBV13 and TRBJ1-1, with D uncertain. The CDR3 sequence is 14 residues long. Per germline, CDR1 PRHDT and CDR2 FYEKMQ (reference sequence). Trimming removed 5 bases from V and 0 bases from J, with 10 bases in between. CDR3 sequence: CASSHRTLNTEAFF. The DNA for the CDR3 is TGTGCCAGCAGCCACCGGACCCTGAACACTGAAGCTTTCTTT.

The chain has TRBV5-1 and TRBJ1-1; maybe TRBD1 (6 bases). CDR1 SGHRS and CDR2 YFSETQ come from the germline V gene. The CDR3 consists of 15 residues. Trimming removed 4 bases at V and 7 bases at J, with 20 bases between. CDR3 loop: CASSPSGVGGLEAFF. For the CDR3, the DNA is TGCGCCAGCAGCCCTAGCGGTGTTGGGGGCCTTGAAGCTTTCTTT.

The rearrangement links TRBV7-9 to TRBJ2-3; the D is unclear. CDR1 is SEHNR and CDR2 is FQNEAQ in the germline V gene (reference sequence). CDR3 length equals 14 residues. The V end lost 1 base, the J end lost 3 bases, and 8 bases lay between the germline ends. CDR3 coding DNA: TGTGCCAGCAGCTTAGTCCGACAAACAGATACGCAGTATTTT. Amino acids: CASSLVRQTDTQYF. The full variable domain, with the rest looked up from reference TRBV7-9 and TRBJ2-3, is DTGVSQNPRHKITKRGQNVTFRCDPISEHNRLYWYRQTLGQGPEFLTYFQNEAQLEKSRLLSDRFSAERPKGSFSTLEIQRTEQGDSAMYLCASSLVRQTDTQYFGPGTRLTVL.

This clonotype was seen many times. The genes are TRBV5-1 and TRBJ2-7, with 10 positions matching TRBD2. Germline lookup yields CDR1 SGHRS and CDR2 YFSETQ. The CDR3 runs 16 residues. J was trimmed by 4 bases and V by 2 bases; bases with no gene match: 9. The CDR3: CASSLQRLAGDYEQYF. CDR3 coding DNA: TGCGCCAGCAGCTTACAGCGTCTAGCGGGAGATTACGAGCAGTACTTC.

This clonotype came up a few times. The V gene is TRBV20-1, the J gene TRBJ2-5; 10 positions agree with TRBD2. The CDR3 consists of 20 residues. J lost 5 bases, V lost 2 bases, and 23 bases had no gene match. The germline V gene has CDR1 DFQATT and CDR2 SNEGSKA (reference sequence). As DNA, the CDR3 is TGCAGTGCTAGACTGTCGGGTTGGGGAAGCGGGAGGGCCGGTCGGGAGACCCAGTACTTC. This encodes CSARLSGWGSGRAGRETQYF.